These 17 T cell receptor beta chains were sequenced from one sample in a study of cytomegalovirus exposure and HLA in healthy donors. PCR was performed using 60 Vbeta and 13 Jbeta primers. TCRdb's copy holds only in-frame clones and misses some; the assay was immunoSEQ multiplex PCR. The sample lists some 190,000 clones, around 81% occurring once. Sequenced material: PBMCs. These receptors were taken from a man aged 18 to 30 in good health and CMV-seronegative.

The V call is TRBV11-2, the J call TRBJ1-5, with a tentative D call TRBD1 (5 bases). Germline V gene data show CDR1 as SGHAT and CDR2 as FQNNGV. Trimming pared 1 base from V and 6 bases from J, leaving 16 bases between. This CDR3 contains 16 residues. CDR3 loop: CASSLVAGAVSQPQHF. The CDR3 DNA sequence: TGTGCCAGCAGCTTAGTGGCTGGGGCGGTGAGTCAGCCCCAGCATTTT. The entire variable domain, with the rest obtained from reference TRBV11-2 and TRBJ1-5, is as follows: EAGVAQSPRYKIIEKRQSVAFWCNPISGHATLYWYQQILGQGPKLLIQFQNNGVVDDSQLPKDRFSAERLKGVDSTLKIQPAKLEDSAVYLCASSLVAGAVSQPQHFGDGTRLSIL.

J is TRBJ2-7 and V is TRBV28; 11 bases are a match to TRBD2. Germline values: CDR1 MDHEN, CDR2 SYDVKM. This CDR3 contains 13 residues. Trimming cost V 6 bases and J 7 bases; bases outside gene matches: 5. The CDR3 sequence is CASRLSGRGEQYF. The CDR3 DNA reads TGTGCCAGCAGGCTTAGCGGGAGGGGTGAGCAGTACTTC.

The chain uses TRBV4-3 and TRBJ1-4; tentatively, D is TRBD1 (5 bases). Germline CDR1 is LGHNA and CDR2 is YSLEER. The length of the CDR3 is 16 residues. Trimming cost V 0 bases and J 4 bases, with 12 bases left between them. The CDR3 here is CASSQDPQTVNEKLFF. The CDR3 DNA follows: TGCGCCAGCAGCCAAGATCCCCAGACAGTTAATGAAAAACTGTTTTTT.

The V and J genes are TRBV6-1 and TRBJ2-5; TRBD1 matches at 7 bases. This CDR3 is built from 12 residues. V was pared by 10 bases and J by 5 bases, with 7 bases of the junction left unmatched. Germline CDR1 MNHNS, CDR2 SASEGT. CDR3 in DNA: TGTGCCACCCGAGGGGGCGGGGAGACCCAGTACTTC. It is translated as CATRGGGETQYF.

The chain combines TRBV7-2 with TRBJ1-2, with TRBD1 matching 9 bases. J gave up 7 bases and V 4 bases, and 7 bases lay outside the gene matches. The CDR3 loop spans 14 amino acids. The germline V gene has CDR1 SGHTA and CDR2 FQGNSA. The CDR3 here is CASSSDRGGFGYTF. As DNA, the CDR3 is TGTGCCAGCAGCTCCGACAGGGGGGGCTTTGGCTACACCTTC.

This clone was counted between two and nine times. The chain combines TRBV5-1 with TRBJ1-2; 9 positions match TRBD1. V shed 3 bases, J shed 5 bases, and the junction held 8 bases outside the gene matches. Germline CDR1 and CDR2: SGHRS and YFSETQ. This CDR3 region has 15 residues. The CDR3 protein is CASSSTGGGLYGYTF. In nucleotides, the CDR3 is TGCGCCAGCAGCTCAACAGGGGGCGGCCTTTATGGCTACACCTTC.

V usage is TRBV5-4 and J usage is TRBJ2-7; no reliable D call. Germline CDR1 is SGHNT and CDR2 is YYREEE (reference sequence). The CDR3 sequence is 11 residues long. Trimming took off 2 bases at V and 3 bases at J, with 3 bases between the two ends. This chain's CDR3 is CASSFYYEQYF. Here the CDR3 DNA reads TGTGCCAGCAGCTTCTACTACGAGCAGTACTTC.

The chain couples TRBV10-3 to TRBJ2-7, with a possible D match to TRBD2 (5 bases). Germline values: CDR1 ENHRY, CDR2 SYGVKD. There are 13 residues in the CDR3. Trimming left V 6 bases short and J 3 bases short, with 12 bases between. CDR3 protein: CAISGVANYEQYF. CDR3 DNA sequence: TGTGCCATCAGCGGGGTCGCAAACTACGAGCAGTACTTC.

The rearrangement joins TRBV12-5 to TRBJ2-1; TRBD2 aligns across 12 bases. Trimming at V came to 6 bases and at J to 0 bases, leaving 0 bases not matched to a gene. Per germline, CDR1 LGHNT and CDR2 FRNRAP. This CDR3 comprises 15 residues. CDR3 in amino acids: CASGGLAGSYNEQFF. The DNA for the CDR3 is TGTGCTAGTGGGGGACTAGCGGGCTCCTACAATGAGCAGTTCTTC.

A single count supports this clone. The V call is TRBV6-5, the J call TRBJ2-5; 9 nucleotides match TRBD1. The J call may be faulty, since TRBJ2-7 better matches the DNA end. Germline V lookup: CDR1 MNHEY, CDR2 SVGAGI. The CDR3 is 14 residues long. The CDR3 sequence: CASSSEGQGDEQYF. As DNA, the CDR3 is TGTGCCAGCAGCTCAGAGGGACAGGGAGACGAGCAGTACTTC.

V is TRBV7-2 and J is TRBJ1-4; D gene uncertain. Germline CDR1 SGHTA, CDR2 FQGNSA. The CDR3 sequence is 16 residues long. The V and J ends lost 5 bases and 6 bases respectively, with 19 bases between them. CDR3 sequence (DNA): TGTGCCAGCAGCCCAAGGTGGCGAGGGCGGGATGAAAAACTGTTTTTT. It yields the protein CASSPRWRGRDEKLFF.

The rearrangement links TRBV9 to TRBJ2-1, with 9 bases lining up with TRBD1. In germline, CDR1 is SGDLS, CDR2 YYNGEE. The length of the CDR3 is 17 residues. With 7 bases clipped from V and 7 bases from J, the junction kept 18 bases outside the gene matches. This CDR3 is CASAGQGRFGLANEQFF. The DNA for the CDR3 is TGTGCCAGCGCCGGACAGGGGAGATTTGGGCTAGCTAATGAGCAGTTCTTC. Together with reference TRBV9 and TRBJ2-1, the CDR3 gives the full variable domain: DSGVTQTPKHLITATGQRVTLRCSPRSGDLSVYWYQQSLDQGLQFLIQYYNGEERAKGNILERFSAQQFPDLHSELNLSSLELGDSALYFCASAGQGRFGLANEQFFGPGTRLTVL.

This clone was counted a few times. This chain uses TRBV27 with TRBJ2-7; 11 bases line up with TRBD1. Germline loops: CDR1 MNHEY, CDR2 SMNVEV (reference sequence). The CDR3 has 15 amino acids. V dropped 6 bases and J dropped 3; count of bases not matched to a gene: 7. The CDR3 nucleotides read TGTGCCAGCAGCTTGGGACAGGGGGTCTTCTACGAGCAGTACTTC. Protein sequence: CASSLGQGVFYEQYF.

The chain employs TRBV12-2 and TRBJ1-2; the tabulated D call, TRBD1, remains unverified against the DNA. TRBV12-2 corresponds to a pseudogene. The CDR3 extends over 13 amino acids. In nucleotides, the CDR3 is TGTGCAAGTCGCTTAGTTGAGGGGGACGGCTACACCTTC. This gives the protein CASRLVEGDGYTF.

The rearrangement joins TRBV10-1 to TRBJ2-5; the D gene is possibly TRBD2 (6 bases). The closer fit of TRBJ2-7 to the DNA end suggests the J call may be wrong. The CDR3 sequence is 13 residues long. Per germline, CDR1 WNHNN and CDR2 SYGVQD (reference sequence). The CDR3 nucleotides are TGCGCCAGCAGTTTGGGGGGTTCCTACGAGCAGTACTTC. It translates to CASSLGGSYEQYF.

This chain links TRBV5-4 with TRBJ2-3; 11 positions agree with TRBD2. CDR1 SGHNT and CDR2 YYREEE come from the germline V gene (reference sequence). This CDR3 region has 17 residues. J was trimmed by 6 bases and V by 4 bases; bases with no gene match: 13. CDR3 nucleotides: TGTGCCAGCAGCCGAAAATCTAGCGGGAGGAGGGGGGATACGCAGTATTTT. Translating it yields CASSRKSSGRRGDTQYF.

The CDR3 DNA reads TGTGCCAGCAGTTACACCCGGCGGGAGGGCACAGATACGCAGTATTTT. This encodes CASSYTRREGTDTQYF. The chain is built from TRBV6-6 and TRBJ2-3, with TRBD2 matching over 8 bases. Losses at the gene ends were 2 bases for V and 1 base for J; bases not matched to a gene: 5. The germline V gene encodes CDR1 MNHNY and CDR2 SVGAGI (reference sequence). The CDR3 contains 16 residues.